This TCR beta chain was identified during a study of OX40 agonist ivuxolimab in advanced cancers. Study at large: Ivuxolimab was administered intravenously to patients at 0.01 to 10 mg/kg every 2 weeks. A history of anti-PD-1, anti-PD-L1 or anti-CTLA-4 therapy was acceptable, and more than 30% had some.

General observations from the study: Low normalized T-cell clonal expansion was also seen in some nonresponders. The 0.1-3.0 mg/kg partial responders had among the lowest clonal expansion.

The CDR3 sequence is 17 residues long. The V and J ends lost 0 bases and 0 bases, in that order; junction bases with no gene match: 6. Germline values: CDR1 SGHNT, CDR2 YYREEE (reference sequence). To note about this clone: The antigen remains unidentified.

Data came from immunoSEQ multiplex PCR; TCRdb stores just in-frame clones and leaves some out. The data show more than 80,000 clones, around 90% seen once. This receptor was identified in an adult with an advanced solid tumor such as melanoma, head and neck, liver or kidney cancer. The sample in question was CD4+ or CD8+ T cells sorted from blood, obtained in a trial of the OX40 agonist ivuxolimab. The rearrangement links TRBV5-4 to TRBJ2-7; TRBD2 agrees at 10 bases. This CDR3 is CASSLGGLAVSSYEQYF. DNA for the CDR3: TGTGCCAGCAGCTTGGGTGGACTAGCGGTTAGCTCCTACGAGCAGTACTTC.